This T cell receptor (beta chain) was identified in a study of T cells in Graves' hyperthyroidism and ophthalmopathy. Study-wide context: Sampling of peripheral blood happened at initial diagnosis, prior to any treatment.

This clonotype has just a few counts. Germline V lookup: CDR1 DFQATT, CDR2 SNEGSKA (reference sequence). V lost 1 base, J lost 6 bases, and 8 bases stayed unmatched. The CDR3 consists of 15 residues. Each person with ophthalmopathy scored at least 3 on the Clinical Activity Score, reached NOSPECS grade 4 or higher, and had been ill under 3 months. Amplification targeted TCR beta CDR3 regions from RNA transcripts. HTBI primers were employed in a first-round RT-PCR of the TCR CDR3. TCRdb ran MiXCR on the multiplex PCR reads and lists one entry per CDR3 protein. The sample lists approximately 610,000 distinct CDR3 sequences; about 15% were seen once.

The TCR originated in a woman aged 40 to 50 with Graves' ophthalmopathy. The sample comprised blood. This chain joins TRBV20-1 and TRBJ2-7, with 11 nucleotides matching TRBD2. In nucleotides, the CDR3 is TGCAGTGCTAGAGTTTATACTAGCGGGAGTGCCGAGCAGTACTTC. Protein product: CSARVYTSGSAEQYF.